This TCR beta chain comes out of a study of T cells in Graves' hyperthyroidism and ophthalmopathy. Study-level information: Peripheral blood draws took place at initial diagnosis, ahead of any treatment.

TCR beta CDR3 regions were amplified from RNA. HTBI primers were employed in a first-round RT-PCR of the TCR CDR3. TCRdb re-derived calls from the multiplex PCR reads in MiXCR, one entry per CDR3 protein. Of some 300,000 distinct CDR3 sequences listed, roughly a fifth are singletons. Uncontrolled infection, other autoimmune disease, pregnancy or lactation led to exclusion. The TCR sequence derives from a man between 45 and 60 years old with Graves' ophthalmopathy. The sample consisted of blood.

CDR3 DNA: TGCAGCGTTGAAGATGTAGGGGGTAGCACAGATACGCAGTATTTT. Translated: CSVEDVGGSTDTQYF. This chain links TRBV29-1 with TRBJ2-3; a possible D gene is TRBD1 (6 bases). The CDR3 loop spans 15 amino acids. Deletions cut 0 bases from V and 0 bases from J, with 10 bases between. Per germline, CDR1 SQVTM and CDR2 ANQGSEA.